These 14 T cell receptor beta chains originate from one sample sequenced in a study of T cell repertoires in cytomegalovirus infection. TCRdb called the reads again in MiXCR, with one record for every CDR3 protein. The sample comprises almost 550,000 distinct CDR3 sequences, 16% of which are singletons, and roughly a quarter rests with the top ten. What was sequenced was CD8+ T cells from PBMCs. The receptors were gathered from a human donor in good health (CMV status not recorded). Some clones in this sample may be carry-over from other donors' samples.

This clonotype was seen at least ten times. The V gene is TRBV7-8, the J gene TRBJ2-7; 8 bases are a match to TRBD1. The CDR3 runs to 13 residues. Germline V CDR1 and CDR2: SGHVS, FQNEAQ. V shed 6 bases, J shed 2 bases, and the junction held 3 bases outside the gene matches. The CDR3 DNA sequence: TGTGCCAGCAGATTACAGGGGGCCTACGAGCAGTACTTC. Encoded protein: CASRLQGAYEQYF.

With regard to this clonotype: Since a much larger clone is just one base distant, this may be a read error. V usage is TRBV6-1 and J usage is TRBJ1-5; D unclear. Germline-derived CDR1 and CDR2 are MNHNS and SASEGT. The CDR3 loop spans 14 amino acids. V dropped 4 bases and J dropped 4 bases, with 11 bases sitting between them. The CDR3 DNA follows: TGTGCCAGCAGTGTCACAGATAGAAATCAGCCCCAGCATTTT. Its translation: CASSVTDRNQPQHF.

CDR3: CASSYRDEQFF. The CDR3 DNA reads as TGTGCCAGCAGTTATCGAGATGAGCAGTTCTTC. The chain joins TRBV28 to TRBJ2-1; D is ambiguous. Germline V gene data show CDR1 as MDHEN and CDR2 as SYDVKM. The CDR3 has 11 residues. Trimming left V 4 bases short and J 8 bases short, with 6 bases between.

Many counts were recorded for this clonotype. The chain recombines TRBV11-3 with TRBJ2-1; TRBD2 aligns across 8 bases. V lost 4 bases and J lost 7; bases outside the gene matches: 24. Germline loops: CDR1 SGHNT, CDR2 YENEEA. The CDR3 sequence is 20 residues long. Here the CDR3 DNA reads TGTGCCAGCAGCTCAGGGACCGGGACGACTCTGGCGGGAGGAATGAATGAGCAGTTCTTC. Its protein is CASSSGTGTTLAGGMNEQFF.

At least ten counts were recorded for this clonotype. V usage is TRBV7-9 and J usage is TRBJ1-1, with D unclear. The V gene's germline CDR1 is SEHNR and CDR2 FQNEAQ (reference sequence). The CDR3 has 13 residues. V was cut by 6 bases and J by 6 bases, with 14 bases left in between. The CDR3 loop reads CASRQGEGAEAFF. CDR3 sequence (DNA): TGTGCCAGCAGACAAGGTGAGGGAGCTGAAGCTTTCTTT.

This clonotype has just a few counts. The chain links TRBV2 to TRBJ2-3; D call uncertain. V was shortened by 7 bases and J by 7 bases, with 18 bases between the two germline ends. The CDR3 spans 14 residues. Germline values: CDR1 SNHLY, CDR2 FYNNEI. The CDR3 DNA reads TGTGCCAGCAAGGAAAGGCACGCGCAGAATACGCAGTATTTT. Its protein is CASKERHAQNTQYF.

This clonotype was seen ten or more times. The chain carries TRBV7-9 and TRBJ2-1, with 9 positions matching TRBD2. This CDR3 region has 16 residues. Germline V gene data show CDR1 as SEHNR and CDR2 as FQNEAQ (reference sequence). With V trimmed by 1 base and J by 5 bases, 6 bases remained unmatched. CDR3 sequence reads: CASSLEGGRAHNEQFF. Here the CDR3 DNA reads TGTGCCAGCAGCTTAGAGGGCGGGAGGGCCCACAATGAGCAGTTCTTC.

This clonotype has at least ten counts. The chain carries TRBV11-2 and TRBJ1-1, with TRBD1 identical over 7 bases. Germline assignment: CDR1 SGHAT and CDR2 FQNNGV. J was trimmed by 6 bases and V by 1 base; bases with no gene match: 5. CDR3 size: 14 residues. The CDR3 DNA is TGTGCCAGCAGCTTAGGGACAGGCGGATCTGAAGCTTTCTTT. Protein product: CASSLGTGGSEAFF.

This clonotype came up a few times. CDR3 sequence (DNA): TGTGCCAGCAGCCATCGTGAAGGCTACACCTTC. Protein sequence: CASSHREGYTF. The V call is TRBV3-1, the J call TRBJ1-2, with D unclear. The germline V and J ends were trimmed by 3 bases and 8 bases, with 7 bases remaining between them. The CDR3 is 11 amino acids. CDR1 and CDR2 from the germline V gene are LGHDT and YNNKEL (reference sequence). Together with reference TRBV3-1 and TRBJ1-2, the CDR3 gives the full variable domain: DTAVSQTPKYLVTQMGNDKSIKCEQNLGHDTMYWYKQDSKKFLKIMFSYNNKELIINETVPNRFSPKSPDKAHLNLHINSLELGDSAVYFCASSHREGYTFGSGTRLTVV.

This clonotype was observed many times. The rearrangement links TRBV25-1 to TRBJ2-7; D uncertain. V was shortened by 3 bases and J by 0 bases, with 9 bases between the two germline ends. The CDR3 spans 14 residues. Germline assignment: CDR1 MGHDK and CDR2 SYGVNS. CDR3 bases: TGTGCCAGCAGTGAGGACGGATTCTCCTACGAGCAGTACTTC. This encodes CASSEDGFSYEQYF.

Ten or more counts support this clonotype. This chain links TRBV6-4 with TRBJ1-1; D uncertain. The germline V gene encodes CDR1 MRHNA and CDR2 SNTAGT. Trimming stripped 3 bases from V and 8 bases from J, with 7 bases between. This CDR3 region has 11 residues. The CDR3 reads CASSEAGEAFF. The CDR3 nucleotides read TGTGCCAGCAGTGAGGCCGGGGAAGCTTTCTTT.

This clonotype was counted only a few times. This chain joins TRBV24-1 and TRBJ1-2; D not resolved. The V gene's germline CDR1 is KGHDR and CDR2 SFDVKD. The CDR3 is 15 amino acids. Trimming took off 3 bases at V and 2 bases at J, with 12 bases between the two ends. The CDR3 DNA is TGTGCCACCAGTGATCCTGAATCGGCAAACTATGGCTACACCTTC. This sequence encodes CATSDPESANYGYTF.

About this clonotype: This could be a read error, since a much larger clone is one nucleotide away. The chain recombines TRBV2 with TRBJ2-1; tentative D call: TRBD1 (5 bases). Trimming removed 6 bases from V and 12 bases from J, with 15 bases in between. The CDR3 has 12 amino acids. Germline V gene data show CDR1 as SNHLY and CDR2 as FYNNEI. CDR3 protein: CASRGYRLVQFF. The CDR3 bases are TGTGCCAGCAGAGGATACAGGCTAGTGCAGTTCTTC.

In its sample, this clonotype was seen many times. V is TRBV6-1 and J is TRBJ1-5; D call uncertain. CDR3 length: 12 amino acids. The germline V and J ends were trimmed by 7 bases and 3 bases, with 7 bases remaining between them. Germline CDR1 reads MNHNS; CDR2 reads SASEGT. CDR3 residues: CASNVDNQPQHF. Written as DNA, the CDR3 is TGTGCCAGCAACGTGGACAATCAGCCCCAGCATTTT.